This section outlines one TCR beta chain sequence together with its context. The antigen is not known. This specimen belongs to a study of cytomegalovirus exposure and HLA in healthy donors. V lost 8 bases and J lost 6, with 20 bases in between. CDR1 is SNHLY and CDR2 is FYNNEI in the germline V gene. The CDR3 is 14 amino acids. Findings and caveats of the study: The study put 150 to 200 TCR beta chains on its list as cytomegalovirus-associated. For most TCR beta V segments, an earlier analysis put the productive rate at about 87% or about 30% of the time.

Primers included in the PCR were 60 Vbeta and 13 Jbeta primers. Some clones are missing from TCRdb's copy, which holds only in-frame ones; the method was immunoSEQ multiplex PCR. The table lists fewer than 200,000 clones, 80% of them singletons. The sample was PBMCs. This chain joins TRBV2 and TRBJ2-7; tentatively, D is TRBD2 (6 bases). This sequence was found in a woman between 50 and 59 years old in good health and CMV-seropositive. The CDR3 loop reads CASEAGALRGEQYF. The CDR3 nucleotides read TGTGCCAGCGAAGCGGGCGCGCTTAGGGGCGAGCAGTACTTC.